These 5 T cell receptor beta chains were all obtained from the same sample, sequenced in a study of patients and donors after allogeneic stem cell transplantation. Each CDR3 protein gets one entry after TCRdb re-called the RT-PCR reads with MiXCR. The table lists more than 150,000 distinct CDR3 sequences, approximately 24% of them singletons. The sequencing input was blood, either unsorted or a sorted T cell fraction (not recorded which). The receptors come from a human donor who was either an allogeneic HSCT recipient or a stem cell or donor lymphocyte infusion donor (not recorded which). It is not recorded whose cells these are; they may come from a transplant donor.

This chain uses TRBV20-1 with TRBJ2-5; D uncertain. V was pared by 6 bases and J by 2 bases, with 13 bases between. The V gene's germline CDR1 is DFQATT and CDR2 SNEGSKA (reference sequence). This CDR3 is built from 13 residues. The CDR3 DNA sequence: TGCAGTGCCGACGCGGCGACTCAAGAGACCCAGTACTTC. This encodes CSADAATQETQYF.

CDR3 DNA: TGCGCCAGCAGCTTGGATAGTTTCTACGAGCAGTACTTC. Amino acids: CASSLDSFYEQYF. J is TRBJ2-7 and V is TRBV5-1; D call uncertain. V dropped 0 bases and J dropped 3 bases, with 7 bases sitting between them. CDR1 and CDR2 (germline): SGHRS, YFSETQ. The CDR3 has 13 residues.

This clonotype was detected only a few times. The chain links TRBV7-6 to TRBJ1-2; 11 nucleotides align to TRBD1. From germline, CDR1 is SGHVS and CDR2 FNYEAQ. Unmatched junction bases numbered 3, after V lost 4 bases and J lost 2 bases. The CDR3 contains 15 residues. The CDR3 loop is CASSSGQGANYGYTF. In nucleotides, the CDR3 is TGTGCCAGCAGCTCCGGACAGGGGGCGAACTATGGCTACACCTTC.

The gene calls are TRBV7-3 and TRBJ2-1; D not resolved. The CDR3 covers 14 residues. V shed 2 bases and J shed 6 bases, with 11 bases lying between them. In germline, CDR1 is SGHTA, CDR2 FQGTGA. This CDR3 reads CASSLERISNEQFF. CDR3 coding DNA: TGTGCCAGCAGCTTAGAACGAATATCCAATGAGCAGTTCTTC. The full variable domain, rest sourced from reference TRBV7-3 and TRBJ2-1, is GAGVSQTPSNKVTEKGKYVELRCDPISGHTALYWYRQSLGQGPEFLIYFQGTGAADDSGLPNDRFFAVRPEGSVSTLKIQRTERGDSAVYLCASSLERISNEQFFGPGTRLTVL.

This clonotype was recorded a few times. V and J are TRBV29-1 and TRBJ2-2, with D uncertain. Trimming pared 7 bases from V and 1 base from J, leaving 16 bases between. Germline CDR1 reads SQVTM; CDR2 reads ANQGSEA. The length of the CDR3 is 15 residues. Here the CDR3 DNA reads TGCAGCGCTTTATGGGGAACCCTGAACACCGGGGAGCTGTTTTTT. Amino acids: CSALWGTLNTGELFF.